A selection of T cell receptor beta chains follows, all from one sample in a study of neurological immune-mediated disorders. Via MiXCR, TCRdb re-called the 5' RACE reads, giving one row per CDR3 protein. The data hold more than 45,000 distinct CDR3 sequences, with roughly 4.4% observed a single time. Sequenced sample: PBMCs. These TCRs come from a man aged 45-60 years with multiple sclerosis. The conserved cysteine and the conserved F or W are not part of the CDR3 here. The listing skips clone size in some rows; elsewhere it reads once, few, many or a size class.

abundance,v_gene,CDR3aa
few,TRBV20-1,SARVALASSYEQY
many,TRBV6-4,ASSPGTSGGETQY
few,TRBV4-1,ASSLTGGSPLN
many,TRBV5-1,ASSLVGPTNEKLF
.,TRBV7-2,ASSSGGGWGTQY
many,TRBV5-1,ASSLALDISTNEKLF
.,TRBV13,ASSLWRETDTQY
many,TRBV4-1,ASSPGTSRYNEQF
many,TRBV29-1,SADGGQGYYGYT
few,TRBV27,ASSQTSGRTYEQY
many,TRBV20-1,SASFLTANTGELF
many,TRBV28,ASSLYRQHSNQPQH
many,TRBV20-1,SARERLGTYVKTQY
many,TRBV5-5,ASSLDPVPSGGTDTQY
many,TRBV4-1,ASSQEKGGLPSTDTQY
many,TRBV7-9,ASSLTGTGVAGANVLT
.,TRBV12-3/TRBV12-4,ASSFHVGELF
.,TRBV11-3,ASSSIWTGELF
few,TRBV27,AGTLVGETQY
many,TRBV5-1,ASSSPGLAALSFTDTQY
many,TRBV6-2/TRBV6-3,ASSYDSLANTGELF
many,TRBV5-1,ASSFEETQY
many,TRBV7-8,ASSLGGSPAANEKLF
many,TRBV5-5,ASSLALGADEQF
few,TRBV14,ASSPSGSPYEQY
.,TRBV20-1,SARVGWSTDTQY
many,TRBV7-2,ASSDRGGAYNEQF
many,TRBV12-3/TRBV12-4,ASSPGTDSTHIDTQY
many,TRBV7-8,ASSLVGGAATQY
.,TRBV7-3,ASSLSSGVVYEQY
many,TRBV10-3,AITGTDNSPLH
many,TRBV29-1,SLGDSNTGELF
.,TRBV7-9,ASSTTGLAGGLRF
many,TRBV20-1,SAVRGRSTDTQY
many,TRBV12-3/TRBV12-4,ASSETSAGELF
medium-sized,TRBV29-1,SVEGQGLGDYEQY
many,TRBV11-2,ASSLVGNTGELF
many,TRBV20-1,SAVGQGLGYGYT
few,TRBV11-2,ASSGGLSSYNEQF
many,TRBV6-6,ASSKGVRNTEAF
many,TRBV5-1,ASSRGDGDEQF
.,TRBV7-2,ASSQTEVAGELF
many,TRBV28,ASNRPHSYNEQF
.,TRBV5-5,ASSRGDTPY
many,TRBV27,ASSVNYGTTYEQY
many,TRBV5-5,ASSLEGVWTDTQY
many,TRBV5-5,ASSITGTDEKLF
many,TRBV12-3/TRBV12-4,ASSFGQGLYSEQY
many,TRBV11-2,ASTQDRSYNEQF
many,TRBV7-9,ASSSSGSWSEQY
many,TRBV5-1,ASSLEGQGAREQY
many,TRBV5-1,ASSPTRVPAF
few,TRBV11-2,ASSLGVTNEKLF
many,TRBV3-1,ASSPGRGGNYGYT